Given below is one T cell receptor (beta chain) in context. Its antigen is unidentified. These data originate in a study of OX40 agonist ivuxolimab in advanced cancers. General observations from the study: Some nonresponders also had low normalized T-cell clonal expansion.

Using immunoSEQ multiplex PCR, the repertoire was profiled, and TCRdb retains in-frame clones only, with some absent. The table has tens of thousands of clones, roughly 73% seen once. The CDR3 runs to 15 residues. Per the germline V gene, CDR1 is MNHEY and CDR2 is SMNVEV (reference sequence). V was shortened by 2 bases and J by 3 bases, with 11 bases between the two germline ends. Blood specimens came from baseline, cycle 4 day 1, and cycle 7 day 1. The rearrangement links TRBV27 to TRBJ2-1; TRBD2 is a possible D gene (7 bases). The source material was CD4+ or CD8+ T cells sorted from blood, sampled in a trial of the OX40 agonist ivuxolimab. The sequence was collected from an adult with an advanced solid tumor such as melanoma, head and neck, liver or kidney cancer. The CDR3 protein is CASSLIGGGYNEQFF. The CDR3 nucleotides are TGTGCCAGCAGTTTAATAGGGGGGGGCTACAATGAGCAGTTCTTC.